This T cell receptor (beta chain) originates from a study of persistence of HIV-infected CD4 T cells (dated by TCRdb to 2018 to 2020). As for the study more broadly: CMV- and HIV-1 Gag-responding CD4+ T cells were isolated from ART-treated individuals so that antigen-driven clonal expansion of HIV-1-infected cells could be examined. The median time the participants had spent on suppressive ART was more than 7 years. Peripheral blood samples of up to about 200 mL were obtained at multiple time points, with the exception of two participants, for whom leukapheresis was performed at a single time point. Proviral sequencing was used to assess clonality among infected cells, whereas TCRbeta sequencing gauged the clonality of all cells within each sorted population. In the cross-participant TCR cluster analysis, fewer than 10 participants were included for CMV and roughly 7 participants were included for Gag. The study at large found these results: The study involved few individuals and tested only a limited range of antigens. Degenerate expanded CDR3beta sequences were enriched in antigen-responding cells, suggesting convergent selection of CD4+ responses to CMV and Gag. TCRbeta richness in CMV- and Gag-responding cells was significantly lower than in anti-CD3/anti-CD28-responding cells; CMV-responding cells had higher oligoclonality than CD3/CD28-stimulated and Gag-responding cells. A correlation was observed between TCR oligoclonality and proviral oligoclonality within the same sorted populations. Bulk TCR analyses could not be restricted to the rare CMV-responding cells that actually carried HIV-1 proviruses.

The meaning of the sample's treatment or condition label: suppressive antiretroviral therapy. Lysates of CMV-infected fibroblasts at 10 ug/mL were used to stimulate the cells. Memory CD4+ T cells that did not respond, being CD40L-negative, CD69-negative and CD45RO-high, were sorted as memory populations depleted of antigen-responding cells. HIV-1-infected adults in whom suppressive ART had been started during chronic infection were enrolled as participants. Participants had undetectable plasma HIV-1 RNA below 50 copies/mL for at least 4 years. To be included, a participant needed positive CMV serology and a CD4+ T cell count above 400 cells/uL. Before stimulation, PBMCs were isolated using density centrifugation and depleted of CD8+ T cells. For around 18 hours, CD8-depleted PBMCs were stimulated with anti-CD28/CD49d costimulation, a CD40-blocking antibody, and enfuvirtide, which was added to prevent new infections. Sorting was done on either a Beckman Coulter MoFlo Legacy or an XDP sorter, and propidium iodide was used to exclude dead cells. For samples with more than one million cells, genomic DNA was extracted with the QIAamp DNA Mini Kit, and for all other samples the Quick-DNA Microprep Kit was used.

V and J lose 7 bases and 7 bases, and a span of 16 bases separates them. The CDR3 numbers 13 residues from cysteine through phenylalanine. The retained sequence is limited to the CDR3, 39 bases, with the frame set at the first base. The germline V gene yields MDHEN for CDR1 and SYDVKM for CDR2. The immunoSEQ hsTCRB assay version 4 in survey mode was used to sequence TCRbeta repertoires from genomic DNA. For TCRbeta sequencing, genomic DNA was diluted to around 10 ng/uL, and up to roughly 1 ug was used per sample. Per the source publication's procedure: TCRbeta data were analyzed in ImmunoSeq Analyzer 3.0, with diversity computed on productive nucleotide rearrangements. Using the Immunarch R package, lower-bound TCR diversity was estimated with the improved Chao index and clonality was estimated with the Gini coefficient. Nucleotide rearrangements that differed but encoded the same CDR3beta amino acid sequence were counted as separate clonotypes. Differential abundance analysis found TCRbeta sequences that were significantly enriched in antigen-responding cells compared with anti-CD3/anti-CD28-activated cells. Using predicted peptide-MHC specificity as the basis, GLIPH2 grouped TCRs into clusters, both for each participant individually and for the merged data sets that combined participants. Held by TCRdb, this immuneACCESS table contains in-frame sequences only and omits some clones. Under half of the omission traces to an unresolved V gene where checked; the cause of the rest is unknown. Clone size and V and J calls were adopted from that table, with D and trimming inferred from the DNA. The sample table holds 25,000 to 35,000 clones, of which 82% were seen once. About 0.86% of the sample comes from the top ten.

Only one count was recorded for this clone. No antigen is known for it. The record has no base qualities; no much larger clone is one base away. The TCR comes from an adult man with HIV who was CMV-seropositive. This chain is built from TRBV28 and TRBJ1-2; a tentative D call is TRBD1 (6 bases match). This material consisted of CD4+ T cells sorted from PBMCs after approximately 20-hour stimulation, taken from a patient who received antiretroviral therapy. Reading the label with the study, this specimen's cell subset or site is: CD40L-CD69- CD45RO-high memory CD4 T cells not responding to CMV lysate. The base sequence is TGTGCCAGCAATCACAGGGTTGCGGGTGGCTACACCTTC. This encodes CASNHRVAGGYTF.